The 20 T cell receptor beta chains below all came from one sample that was sequenced in a study of vaccination and CD4 T cells after COVID-19. Treatment denoted: roughly 10-day PBMC culture with coronavirus spike peptide pools or control peptides (ViraFEST assay). Sequencing of cultured CD4+ T cell DNA used the Oncomine TCR Beta short-read assay. TCRdb recomputed calls from the PCR reads with MiXCR, one row per CDR3 protein. The table has more than 9,000 distinct CDR3 sequences, roughly 61% seen once. No cognate antigen is known for these TCRs. Sequenced input: CD4+ T cells from blood, cultured in vitro. The source of these receptors is a human donor who had recovered from COVID-19.

Sample share makes this clonotype large. The J gene is TRBJ1-5, the V gene TRBV7-8; D might be TRBD1 (5 bases). Trimming took 3 bases from V and 1 from J, leaving 10 bases between them. This CDR3 comprises 15 residues. Germline lookup yields CDR1 SGHVS and CDR2 FQNEAQ. CDR3 DNA sequence: TGTGCCAGCAGCTTGGGGGGTAGAAGCAATCAGCCCCAGCATTTT. Its protein product is CASSLGGRSNQPQHF.

The V and J genes are TRBV6-5 and TRBJ1-1; possible D gene TRBD1, 6 bases. Germline values: CDR1 MNHEY, CDR2 SVGAGI. CDR3 length: 18 residues. Trimming removed 2 bases at V and 0 bases at J, with 19 bases between. The CDR3 DNA follows: TGTGCCAGCAGTTACGGGGGGGCTTCCAGGGCCATGAACACTGAAGCTTTCTTT. Protein sequence: CASSYGGASRAMNTEAFF.

This clonotype was observed a handful of times. This chain uses TRBV20-1 with TRBJ2-4, with D perhaps matching TRBD1 or TRBD2 (6 bases each). The germline gives CDR1 DFQATT, CDR2 SNEGSKA (reference sequence). The CDR3 consists of 15 residues. V was shortened by 6 bases and J by 8 bases, with 23 bases between the two germline ends. The CDR3, as DNA: TGCAGTGCCCCCGTTTCGGGGGCGCATCAAGACATTCAGTACTTC. Translating it yields CSAPVSGAHQDIQYF.

This sequence joins TRBV7-6 and TRBJ2-3, with D tentatively TRBD1 (6 bases). This CDR3 is 12 amino acids long. Trimming stripped 1 base from V and 8 bases from J, with 7 bases between. Germline CDR1 reads SGHVS; CDR2 reads FNYEAQ. The CDR3 DNA reads TGTGCCAGCAGCTTAGAGGGGGTTACGCAGTATTTT. Translation: CASSLEGVTQYF.

This clonotype was seen a few times. This CDR3 reads CSARLQGLPNEQYF. The CDR3 DNA reads TGCAGTGCAAGACTTCAGGGGCTTCCTAATGAGCAGTACTTC. The V and J genes are TRBV20-1 and TRBJ2-7; maybe TRBD1 (6 bases). V was cut by 6 bases and J by 7 bases, with 22 bases left in between. Germline CDR1 and CDR2: DFQATT and SNEGSKA (reference sequence). The CDR3 sequence is 14 residues long.

V is TRBV6-1 and J is TRBJ1-1; maybe TRBD1 (6 bases). This CDR3 has 12 residues. CDR1 MNHNS and CDR2 SASEGT come from the germline V gene. Trimming took 3 bases from V and 7 from J, leaving 9 bases between them. The chain's CDR3 is CASSDRGYEAFF. CDR3 nucleotides: TGTGCCAGCAGTGACAGGGGTTATGAAGCTTTCTTT.

The chain uses TRBV20-1 and TRBJ2-3; possible D gene TRBD2, 6 bases. Germline loops: CDR1 DFQATT, CDR2 SNEGSKA (reference sequence). The CDR3 loop spans 14 amino acids. V lost 4 bases and J lost 4, with 15 bases in between. This CDR3 reads CSAIIGGVPDTQYF. The CDR3 nucleotides are TGCAGTGCTATTATCGGGGGAGTCCCAGATACGCAGTATTTT.

The DNA of the CDR3 is TGTGCCAGCAGTTACCAACTGTGGACTAATTCACCCCTCCACTTT. Translated, it gives CASSYQLWTNSPLHF. The chain links TRBV6-5 to TRBJ1-6; D remains unclear. This CDR3 has 15 amino acids. Germline CDR1 is MNHEY and CDR2 is SVGAGI. Trimming took off 2 bases at V and 6 bases at J, with 11 bases between the two ends.

The J gene is TRBJ1-5, the V gene TRBV19, with 9 positions matching TRBD1. Looked up from germline, CDR1 is LNHDA and CDR2 is SQIVND (reference sequence). V gave up 4 bases and J gave up 9 bases; unmatched junction bases: 7. CDR3 length: 14 amino acids. CDR3 sequence reads: CASSTRQGGRPQHF. The CDR3 coding sequence is TGTGCCAGTAGTACGAGACAGGGGGGGAGGCCCCAGCATTTT.

This clonotype was observed a handful of times. This chain links TRBV6-5 with TRBJ2-3; 8 bases are a match to TRBD2. V was clipped by 2 bases and J by 0 bases; unmatched bases: 7. Germline CDR1 is MNHEY and CDR2 is SVGAGI. The CDR3 runs 17 residues. CDR3 DNA sequence: TGTGCCAGCAGTTACACTTTTCCTAGCGGGAGCACAGATACGCAGTATTTT. Its translation is CASSYTFPSGSTDTQYF.

V is TRBV27 and J is TRBJ1-5, with 7 bases aligning to TRBD1. V trimming: 10 bases; J trimming: 0 bases; junction bases outside the gene matches: 6. Germline V lookup: CDR1 MNHEY, CDR2 SMNVEV (reference sequence). The length of the CDR3 is 14 residues. This chain's CDR3 is CATQGQNSNQPQHF. For the CDR3, the DNA is TGTGCCACCCAGGGACAGAATAGCAATCAGCCCCAGCATTTT.

V is TRBV7-2 and J is TRBJ2-3; tentatively, D is TRBD1 or TRBD2 (6 bases each). CDR1 and CDR2 from the germline V gene are SGHTA and FQGNSA. V was clipped by 7 bases and J by 6 bases, with 23 bases between them. The CDR3 totals 16 residues. The CDR3 nucleotides read TGTGCCAGCACCCTACTCCGGACGGGGGCCCGTGATACGCAGTATTTT. Translation: CASTLLRTGARDTQYF.

The chain recombines TRBV27 with TRBJ2-1; D is ambiguous. Germline V gene lookup returns CDR1 MNHEY and CDR2 SMNVEV (reference sequence). This CDR3 comprises 11 residues. The germline V and J ends were trimmed by 6 bases and 9 bases, with 9 bases remaining between them. The CDR3: CASSSRLEQFF. The CDR3 DNA sequence: TGTGCCAGCAGCTCCCGTCTTGAGCAGTTCTTC.

The chain has TRBV7-8 and TRBJ2-4; D remains ambiguous. This CDR3 has 14 amino acids. Trimming left V 5 bases short and J 3 bases short, with 11 bases between. CDR1 is SGHVS and CDR2 is FQNEAQ in the germline V gene. As DNA, the CDR3 is TGTGCCAGCAGCCCAACTGAAAGCAAAAACATTCAGTACTTC. Encoded protein: CASSPTESKNIQYF.

This clonotype appeared a few times. The J gene is TRBJ2-5, the V gene TRBV12-3 or TRBV12-4; TRBD2 is a possible D gene (5 bases). Trimming removed 3 bases at V and 5 bases at J, with 10 bases between. This CDR3 has 13 amino acids. The CDR3 nucleotides are TGTGCCAGCAGTTTTGCGGGTCGGGAGACCCAGTACTTC. Protein sequence: CASSFAGRETQYF.

This clonotype was seen a few times. The rearrangement links TRBV12-3 or TRBV12-4 to TRBJ1-2; the match to TRBD1 covers 9 bases. V was clipped by 7 bases and J by 8 bases; unmatched bases: 8. CDR3 size: 13 residues. CDR3 protein: CASIPDRGGGYTF. The CDR3 region has the DNA TGTGCCAGCATTCCGGACAGGGGAGGGGGCTACACCTTC.

The sample holds one count of this clonotype. The rearrangement links TRBV20-1 to TRBJ2-5; 11 bases align to TRBD2. Germline trimming cut 4 bases from V and 1 base from J; bases unmatched to any gene: 11. Germline-derived CDR1 and CDR2 are DFQATT and SNEGSKA (reference sequence). CDR3 length: 17 residues. The CDR3 region is CSAKAPLTSGVQETQYF. The CDR3, as DNA: TGCAGTGCTAAAGCCCCCCTGACTAGCGGGGTCCAAGAGACCCAGTACTTC.

The chain couples TRBV6-1 to TRBJ2-3; D not certain. Trimming left V 6 bases short and J 7 bases short, with 8 bases between. The germline V gene encodes CDR1 MNHNS and CDR2 SASEGT. CDR3 size: 11 residues. This CDR3 is CASRTTYTQYF. In DNA form, the CDR3 reads TGTGCCAGCAGAACAACCTATACGCAGTATTTT.

The genes are TRBV6-7 and TRBJ2-1, with D possibly being TRBD2 (5 bases). TRBV6-7 is recorded as an ORF, its role being uncertain. The CDR3 consists of 14 residues. Trimming pared 2 bases from V and 2 bases from J, leaving 7 bases between. CDR3: CASSYPSPYNEQFF. CDR3 DNA: TGTGCCAGCAGTTACCCTAGCCCCTACAATGAGCAGTTCTTC.

This clonotype was observed a single time. The chain employs TRBV20-1 and TRBJ2-2, with a possible D match to TRBD2 (5 bases). V shed 7 bases and J shed 5 bases, with 17 bases lying between them. This CDR3 contains 14 residues. Germline V gene lookup returns CDR1 DFQATT and CDR2 SNEGSKA (reference sequence). In nucleotides, the CDR3 is TGCAGTGTAGCGCGAGATAGAGGAACCGGGGAGCTGTTTTTT. Its protein product is CSVARDRGTGELFF.